The clone carrying this T cell receptor (beta chain) was counted only a few times. The V end was cut by 3 bases, the J end by 2 bases, with 12 bases between. The CDR3 is 15 residues long. Germline CDR1 SEHNR, CDR2 FQNEAQ (reference sequence). The sample belongs to a study of blood T cells in healthy people across ages. A second PCR of roughly 7 to 11 cycles used a sample-barcoded 5' primer and a J-beta primer mix. TCRdb reanalysed the 5' RACE reads using MiXCR and keeps one entry per CDR3 protein. The repertoire holds 550,000 to 800,000 distinct CDR3 sequences, with more than 20% as singletons. J is TRBJ2-3 and V is TRBV7-9; tentatively, D is TRBD2 (5 bases). The TCR comes from a man aged 70 or older in good health. The specimen was blood. The CDR3 region is CASSFEGSNTDTQYF. The CDR3 DNA reads as TGTGCCAGCAGCTTTGAGGGTTCGAACACAGATACGCAGTATTTT.